This entry describes one TCR beta chain. The data stem from a study of blood T cell repertoires in COVID-19. Study at large: Specimens from acute and convalescent COVID-19 originated in the United States, Italy and Spain. Sources were T cells, B-cell-depleted T cells, or PBMCs; the material itself was cDNA or gDNA.

Per the study methods: Researchers report that nucleated cell counts were estimated from reference gene primer amplification. Method: immunoSEQ multiplex PCR; TCRdb's copy keeps in-frame clones and lacks some. That table is the source of V, J and clone size, and D and trimming were worked out from the DNA. Seen here are 120,000 or so clones, 84% observed once, and the top ten hold roughly an eighth. Germline V gene lookup returns CDR1 SGHNT and CDR2 YYREEE (reference sequence). The CDR3 is made up of 14 amino acids. V dropped 1 base and J dropped 6; count of bases not matched to a gene: 6. Sample: peripheral blood. The receptor comes from a woman in her twenties or thirties who had recovered from COVID-19. The chain combines TRBV5-4 with TRBJ1-1, with 7 bases aligning to TRBD1. The CDR3 reads CASSLNRGVAEAFF. For the CDR3, the DNA is TGTGCCAGCAGCTTGAACAGGGGAGTGGCTGAAGCTTTCTTT.